This T cell receptor beta chain came from a study of cytomegalovirus exposure and HLA in healthy donors. Findings and limits, study-wide: The study found most TCR sequences rare, yet found some public TCRs in many donors. Association of a missense DCLRE1C variant with TCR beta V- and J-gene trimming was reported in a later analysis.

Amplification used 60 Vbeta primers and 13 Jbeta primers. Using immunoSEQ multiplex PCR, the repertoire was profiled, and TCRdb retains in-frame clones only, with some absent. The sample includes 100,000 to 120,000 clones, 75% to 85% of them seen just once. On this clone: Its antigen remains unidentified.

CDR1 and CDR2 from the germline V gene are SGHNT and YYREEE (reference sequence). This CDR3 has 14 amino acids. V lost 8 bases and J lost 4, with 18 bases in between. The source material was PBMCs. The V call is TRBV5-4, the J call TRBJ1-2, with D tentatively TRBD1 (6 bases). The TCR comes from a man younger than 35 in good health and CMV-seronegative. CDR3: CASGGGGQSYGYTF. The CDR3, as DNA: TGTGCCAGTGGGGGGGGTGGACAGTCCTATGGCTACACCTTC.